The T cell receptor beta chain under discussion was sequenced for a study of Ad26.COV2.S vaccination and SARS-CoV-2 variants. Libraries were prepared by immunoSEQ multiplex PCR; TCRdb keeps only in-frame clonotypes and omits some of them. The profile shows some 290,000 clones, about 82% of them singletons. This clone showed up just once. Its antigen is currently unknown. The study's findings and limits: The authors reported substantial breadth in spike-specific CD8+ and CD4+ T cell responses after vaccination.

Stated treatment: some 20 received Ad26.COV2.S at low or high dose, single or two shots; several received placebo; per-sample allocation not given. At day 63 after the first vaccine or placebo injection, samples were drawn. This receptor was obtained from a person between 18 and 59 years old who received the Ad26.COV2.S COVID-19 vaccine or a placebo. Here the sequenced sample was peripheral blood, taken in a trial of Ad26.COV2.S vaccine versus placebo.

The CDR3 protein is CSVEGGTSGGPSPSTDTQYF. CDR3 nucleotide sequence: TGCAGCGTTGAGGGAGGGACTAGCGGGGGGCCGTCCCCTAGCACAGATACGCAGTATTTT. The chain combines TRBV29-1 with TRBJ2-3; 15 bases are shared with TRBD2. CDR1 is SQVTM and CDR2 is ANQGSEA in the germline V gene. V lost 3 bases, J lost 0 bases, and 13 bases stayed unmatched. CDR3 length equals 20 residues.